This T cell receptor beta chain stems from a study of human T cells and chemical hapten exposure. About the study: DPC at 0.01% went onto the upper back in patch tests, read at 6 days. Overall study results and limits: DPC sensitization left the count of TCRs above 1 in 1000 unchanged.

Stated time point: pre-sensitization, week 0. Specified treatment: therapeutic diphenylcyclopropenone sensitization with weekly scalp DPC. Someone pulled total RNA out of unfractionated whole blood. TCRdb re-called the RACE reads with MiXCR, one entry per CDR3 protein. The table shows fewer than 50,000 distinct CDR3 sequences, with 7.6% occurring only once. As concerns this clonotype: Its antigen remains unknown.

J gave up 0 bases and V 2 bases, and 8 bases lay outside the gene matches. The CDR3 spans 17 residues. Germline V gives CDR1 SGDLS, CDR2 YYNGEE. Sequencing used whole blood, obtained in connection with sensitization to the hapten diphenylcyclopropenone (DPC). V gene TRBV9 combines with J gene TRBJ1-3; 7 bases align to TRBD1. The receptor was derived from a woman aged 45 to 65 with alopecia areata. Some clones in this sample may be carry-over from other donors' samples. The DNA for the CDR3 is TGTGCCAGCAGCGTTCAGTCAGGGGGTGGCTCTGGAAACACCATATATTTT. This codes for CASSVQSGGGSGNTIYF.